Shown below are 20 T cell receptor beta chains from a single sample sequenced in a study of regulatory T cells in long-lasting Graves disease. The TCR beta library used iRepertoire HTBI primers with Arm-PCR amplification of CDR3. One entry per CDR3 protein results from TCRdb running MiXCR on the multiplex PCR reads. The repertoire holds 250,000 to 400,000 distinct CDR3 sequences, over 15% seen once, with about 40% in the top ten. Time point denoted: newly diagnosed GD, antithyroid drugs for less than 3 months. Making the TCR library involved RNA that had been extracted from PBMCs. Source: peripheral blood mononuclear cells (PBMCs), taken at new diagnosis, from a patient treated with antithyroid drugs. The receptor set was obtained from a female donor with Graves disease.

The chain carries TRBV5-1 and TRBJ2-7; perhaps TRBD2 as D (5 bases). The CDR3 length is 16 residues. Germline loops: CDR1 SGHRS, CDR2 YFSETQ. The V end was cut by 3 bases, the J end by 3 bases, with 19 bases between. Written as DNA, the CDR3 is TGCGCCAGCAGCTCGGGAATATCGAACGGATTCTACGAGCAGTACTTC. Its protein is CASSSGISNGFYEQYF. The full variable domain, with the rest looked up from reference TRBV5-1 and TRBJ2-7, is KAGVTQTPRYLIKTRGQQVTLSCSPISGHRSVSWYQQTPGQGLQFLFEYFSETQRNKGNFPGRFSGRQFSNSRSEMNVSTLELGDSALYLCASSSGISNGFYEQYFGPGTRLTVT.

This clonotype occurred many times. J is TRBJ2-1 and V is TRBV10-3; 10 bases agree with TRBD2. Germline CDR1 ENHRY, CDR2 SYGVKD. The trim removed 7 bases at V and 5 bases at J, leaving 14 bases unmatched. CDR3 length equals 17 residues. As DNA, the CDR3 is TGTGCCATCACCAGAAGTCCAGCGGGAGGGCCCAACAATGAGCAGTTCTTC. This encodes CAITRSPAGGPNNEQFF.

The table lists this clonotype with many counts. This chain uses TRBV12-3 or TRBV12-4 with TRBJ2-7; 7 bases map to TRBD1. The CDR3 loop spans 15 amino acids. With 3 bases clipped from V and 3 bases from J, the junction kept 8 bases outside the gene matches. The CDR3 DNA reads TGTGCCAGCAGTTTGATCGGGCCAGGGGGCTACGAGCAGTACTTC. This translates into CASSLIGPGGYEQYF.

This clonotype was counted at least ten times. The chain joins TRBV14 to TRBJ2-7; possibly TRBD2 for D (6 bases). V lost 4 bases and J 0 bases, leaving 13 bases between the germline ends. In germline, CDR1 is SGHDN, CDR2 FVKESK. CDR3 length equals 15 residues. The CDR3 here is CASSRGIAVSYEQYF. CDR3 sequence (DNA): TGTGCCAGCAGCCGAGGTATAGCGGTCTCCTACGAGCAGTACTTC.

This clonotype was seen only a few times. The gene calls are TRBV9 and TRBJ2-5; no clear D. The V end was cut by 0 bases, the J end by 2 bases, with 14 bases between. This CDR3 contains 16 residues. In germline, CDR1 is SGDLS, CDR2 YYNGEE. The CDR3 DNA is TGTGCCAGCAGCGTAGGTATGGGGTCGGGTCAAGAGACCCAGTACTTC. Protein: CASSVGMGSGQETQYF.

This clonotype has a count of ten or more. The genes are TRBV6-1 and TRBJ2-7; 7 nucleotides align to TRBD2. Germline V lookup: CDR1 MNHNS, CDR2 SASEGT. Losses at the gene ends were 6 bases for V and 2 bases for J; bases not matched to a gene: 10. The CDR3 covers 15 residues. The CDR3 coding sequence is TGTGCCAGCAGCTCAGAGCGGGGAGGGCCCTACGAGCAGTACTTC. Translation gives CASSSERGGPYEQYF.

The sample holds a few counts of this clonotype. CDR3 in DNA: TGCGCCAGCAGCTTGGAATGGACGGTGAACACTGAAGCTTTCTTT. Its protein is CASSLEWTVNTEAFF. V gene TRBV5-1 combines with J gene TRBJ1-1; D gene unclear. Germline CDR1 is SGHRS and CDR2 is YFSETQ. This CDR3 contains 15 residues. Trimming removed 0 bases at V and 0 bases at J, with 9 bases between.

This clonotype occurred a few times. The chain joins TRBV14 to TRBJ2-2; D may be TRBD1 or TRBD2 (5 bases each). V gave up 4 bases and J gave up 6 bases, with 12 bases separating them. Germline-derived CDR1 and CDR2 are SGHDN and FVKESK. The CDR3 totals 14 residues. CDR3 coding DNA: TGTGCCAGCAGCCGAATTATGGGGGCCGGGGAGCTGTTTTTT. Translated: CASSRIMGAGELFF.

This clonotype was seen ten or more times. This sequence joins TRBV7-2 and TRBJ1-5, with 7 bases aligning to TRBD1. The germline gives CDR1 SGHTA, CDR2 FQGNSA. The CDR3 covers 16 residues. V lost 0 bases to trimming and J lost 7 bases; unmatched junction nucleotides: 9. The DNA of the CDR3 is TGTGCCAGCAGCTTAGCGCGGAGGTCAGGGGGACAGCCCCAGCATTTT. Translated: CASSLARRSGGQPQHF.

This clonotype was seen many times. The J gene is TRBJ1-6, the V gene TRBV27; D possibly corresponds to TRBD1 (5 bases). The CDR3 runs to 15 residues. The ends were cut back, 4 bases at V and 9 bases at J, with 16 bases in the middle. Per germline, CDR1 MNHEY and CDR2 SMNVEV (reference sequence). This CDR3 reads CASSYGGREGSPLHF. CDR3 nucleotides: TGTGCCAGCAGTTACGGAGGCAGGGAGGGTTCACCCCTCCACTTT.

This clonotype occurred many times. This chain joins TRBV12-3 or TRBV12-4 and TRBJ2-7, with TRBD2 as a possible D gene (6 bases). V was pared by 6 bases and J by 3 bases, with 18 bases between. CDR3 length: 15 amino acids. The CDR3 DNA sequence: TGTGCCAGCAGGCTGGCGGGGAAGGAGGACTACGAGCAGTACTTC. It yields the protein CASRLAGKEDYEQYF.

V is TRBV12-3 or TRBV12-4 and J is TRBJ1-3; tentatively, D is TRBD1 (5 bases). V was pared by 6 bases and J by 0 bases, with 12 bases between. This CDR3 spans 15 amino acids. DNA for the CDR3: TGTGCCAGCAGCCGCGACAGTCTCTCTGGAAACACCATATATTTT. This sequence encodes CASSRDSLSGNTIYF.

For this clonotype: This could be a read error, since a much larger clone is one nucleotide away. The genes are TRBV11-2 and TRBJ2-7; D is uncertain. CDR3 length equals 15 residues. Germline V gives CDR1 SGHAT, CDR2 FQNNGV. The CDR3, as DNA: TGTGTCAGCAGCCCCTACGCCGGGCACTCCTACGAGCAGTACTTC. Encoded protein: CVSSPYAGHSYEQYF.

This clonotype was detected ten times or more. The CDR3 is CASSLAYRTSGRTGSELFF. The CDR3 nucleotides are TGTGCCAGCAGCTTAGCTTACAGGACTAGCGGGAGAACGGGTTCCGAGCTGTTTTTT. V gene TRBV11-2 combines with J gene TRBJ2-2; 13 bases agree with TRBD2. Germline trimming cut 1 base from V and 11 bases from J; bases unmatched to any gene: 16. The germline V gene encodes CDR1 SGHAT and CDR2 FQNNGV. The CDR3 runs to 19 residues.

This clonotype has at least ten counts. V usage is TRBV30 and J usage is TRBJ2-7, with 8 bases matching TRBD1. The CDR3 length is 14 residues. CDR1 is GTSNPN, CDR2 SVGIG, per germline (reference sequence). Germline trimming cut 8 bases from V and 3 bases from J; bases unmatched to any gene: 12. The CDR3 is CAGSMGTGYYEQYF. The DNA for the CDR3 is TGTGCCGGATCTATGGGGACAGGTTACTACGAGCAGTACTTC.

This clonotype has at least ten counts. The chain recombines TRBV6-1 with TRBJ1-1, with D possibly TRBD1 on 6 matching bases. Germline loops: CDR1 MNHNS, CDR2 SASEGT. Trimming stripped 8 bases from V and 1 base from J, with 17 bases between. The CDR3 runs to 15 residues. CDR3 sequence: CASAGEEIRNTEAFF. The CDR3 coding sequence is TGTGCCAGCGCAGGGGAAGAAATTAGGAACACTGAAGCTTTCTTT.

This clonotype was found once. The rearrangement joins TRBV7-2 to TRBJ1-1; D not certain. Trimming left V 1 base short and J 4 bases short, with 13 bases between. The germline V gene encodes CDR1 SGHTA and CDR2 FQGNSA. The CDR3 totals 15 residues. The CDR3 here is CASSLVGQIRTEAFF. The CDR3 coding sequence is TGTGCCAGCAGCTTAGTGGGCCAGATCCGCACTGAAGCTTTCTTT.

This clonotype showed up many times. V is TRBV9 and J is TRBJ2-4; D is uncertain. The CDR3 runs 17 residues. V lost 4 bases, J lost 2 bases, and 19 bases lay in between. CDR1 SGDLS and CDR2 YYNGEE come from the germline V gene. CDR3 sequence: CASSSSSGVGTKNIQYF. CDR3 coding DNA: TGTGCCAGCAGCTCGAGTTCCGGTGTTGGGACCAAAAACATTCAGTACTTC.

This clonotype was detected many times. The chain recombines TRBV2 with TRBJ2-5; a possible D gene is TRBD1 (6 bases). The CDR3 has 13 amino acids. CDR1 SNHLY and CDR2 FYNNEI come from the germline V gene. V lost 7 bases, J lost 2 bases, and 11 bases lay in between. CDR3 protein: CASNGQHQETQYF. CDR3 nucleotide sequence: TGTGCCAGCAACGGACAGCATCAAGAGACCCAGTACTTC.

The sample holds a few counts of this clonotype. This chain joins TRBV4-1 and TRBJ2-3, with 15 positions matching TRBD2. The V gene's germline CDR1 is MGHRA and CDR2 YSYEKL. Losses at the gene ends were 4 bases for V and 5 bases for J; bases not matched to a gene: 4. CDR3 length equals 16 residues. The CDR3 is CASSLGLAGGIDTQYF. DNA for the CDR3: TGCGCCAGCAGCCTTGGACTAGCGGGAGGGATAGATACGCAGTATTTT.